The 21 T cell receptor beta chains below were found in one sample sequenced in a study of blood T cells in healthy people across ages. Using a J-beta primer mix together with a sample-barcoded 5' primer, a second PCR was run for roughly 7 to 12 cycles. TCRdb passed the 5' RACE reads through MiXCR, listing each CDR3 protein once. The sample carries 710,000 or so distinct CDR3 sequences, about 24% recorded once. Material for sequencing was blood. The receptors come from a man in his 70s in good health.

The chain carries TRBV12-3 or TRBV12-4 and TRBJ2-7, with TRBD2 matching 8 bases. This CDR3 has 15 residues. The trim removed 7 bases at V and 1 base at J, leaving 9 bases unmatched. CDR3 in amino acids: CASIPRSGSSYEQYV. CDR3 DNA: TGTGCCAGCATCCCCCGCAGCGGGAGTTCCTACGAGCAGTACGTC.

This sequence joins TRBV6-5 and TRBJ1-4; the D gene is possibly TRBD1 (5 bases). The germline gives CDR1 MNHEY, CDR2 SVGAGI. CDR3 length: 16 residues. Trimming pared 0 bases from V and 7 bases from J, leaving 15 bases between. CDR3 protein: CASSYSSGRAGEKLFF. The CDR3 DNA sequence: TGTGCCAGCAGTTACTCGAGTGGCAGGGCGGGTGAAAAACTGTTTTTT.

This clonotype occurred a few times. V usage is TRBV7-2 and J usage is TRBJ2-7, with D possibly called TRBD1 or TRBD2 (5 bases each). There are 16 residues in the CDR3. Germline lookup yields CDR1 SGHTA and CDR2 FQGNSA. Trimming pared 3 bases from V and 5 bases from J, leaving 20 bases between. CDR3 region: CASSLSGAGRRHEQYF. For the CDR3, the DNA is TGTGCCAGCAGCTTGTCCGGGGCGGGTCGACGCCACGAGCAGTACTTC.

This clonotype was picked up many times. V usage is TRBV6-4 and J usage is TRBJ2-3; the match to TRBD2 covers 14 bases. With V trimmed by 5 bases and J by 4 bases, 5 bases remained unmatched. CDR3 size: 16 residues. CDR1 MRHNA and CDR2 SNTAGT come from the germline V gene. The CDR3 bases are TGTGCCAGCAGTAGGGGGACTAGCGGGGGCGCAGATACGCAGTATTTT. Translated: CASSRGTSGGADTQYF.

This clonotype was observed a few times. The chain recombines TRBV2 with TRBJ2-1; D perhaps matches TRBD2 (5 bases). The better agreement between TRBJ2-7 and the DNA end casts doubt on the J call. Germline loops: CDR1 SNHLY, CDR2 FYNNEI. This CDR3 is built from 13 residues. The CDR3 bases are TGTACCAGCATGGGAGTGGGCTCCTACGAGCAGTACGTC. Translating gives CTSMGVGSYEQYV.

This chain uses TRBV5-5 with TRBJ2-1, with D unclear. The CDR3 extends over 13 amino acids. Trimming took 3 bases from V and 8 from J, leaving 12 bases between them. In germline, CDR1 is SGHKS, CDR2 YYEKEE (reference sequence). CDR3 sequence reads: CASSSAFWDEQFF. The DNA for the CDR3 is TGTGCCAGCAGCTCGGCCTTCTGGGATGAGCAGTTCTTC.

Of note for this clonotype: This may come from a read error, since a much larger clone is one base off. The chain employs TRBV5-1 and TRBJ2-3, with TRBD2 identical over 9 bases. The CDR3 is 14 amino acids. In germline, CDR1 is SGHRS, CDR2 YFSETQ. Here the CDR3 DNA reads TGCGCCAGCAGCTCCGGGACTAGCATAGATACGCAGTATTTT. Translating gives CASSSGTSIDTQYF.

The CDR3 region has the DNA TGTGCCAGCAGTTTTAACGGAGGATGGGCTGAAGCTTTCTTT. Its translation is CASSFNGGWAEAFF. The chain joins TRBV12-3 or TRBV12-4 to TRBJ1-1; the D is unclear. V was clipped by 3 bases and J by 6 bases, with 14 bases between them. This CDR3 contains 14 residues.

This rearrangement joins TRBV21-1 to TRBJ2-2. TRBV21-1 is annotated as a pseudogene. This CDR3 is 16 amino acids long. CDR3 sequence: CASSNMTGYGTGELFF. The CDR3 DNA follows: TGTGCCAGCAGCAATATGACGGGGTATGGGACCGGGGAGCTGTTTTTT.

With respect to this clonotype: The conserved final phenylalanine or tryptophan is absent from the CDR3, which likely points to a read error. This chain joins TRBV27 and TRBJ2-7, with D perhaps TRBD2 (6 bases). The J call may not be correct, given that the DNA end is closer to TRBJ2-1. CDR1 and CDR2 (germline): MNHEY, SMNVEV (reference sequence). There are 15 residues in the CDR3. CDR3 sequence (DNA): TGTGCCAGCAGCCCCCCTAGGAGGGGCCGCAATGAGCAGTTCTCC. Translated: CASSPPRRGRNEQFS.

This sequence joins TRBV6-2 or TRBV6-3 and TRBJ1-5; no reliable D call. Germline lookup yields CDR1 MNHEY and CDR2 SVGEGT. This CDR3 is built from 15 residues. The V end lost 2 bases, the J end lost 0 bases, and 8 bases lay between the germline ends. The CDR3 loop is CASSYVGLSNQPQHF. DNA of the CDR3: TGTGCCAGCAGTTACGTGGGCCTTAGCAATCAGCCCCAGCATTTT.

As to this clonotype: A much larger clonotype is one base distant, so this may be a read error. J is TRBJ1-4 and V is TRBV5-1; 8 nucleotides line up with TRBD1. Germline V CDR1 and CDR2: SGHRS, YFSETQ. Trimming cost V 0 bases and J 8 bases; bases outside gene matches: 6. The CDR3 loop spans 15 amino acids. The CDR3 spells CASSLGRQGREKLFF. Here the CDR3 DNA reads TGCGCCAGCAGCTTGGGAAGACAGGGGAGAGAAAAACTGTTTTTT.

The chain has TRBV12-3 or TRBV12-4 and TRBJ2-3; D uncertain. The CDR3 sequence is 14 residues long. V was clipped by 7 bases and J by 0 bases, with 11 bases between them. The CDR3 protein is CASNRAGSTDTQYF. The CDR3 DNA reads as TGTGCCAGCAACCGGGCTGGAAGCACAGATACGCAGTATTTT.

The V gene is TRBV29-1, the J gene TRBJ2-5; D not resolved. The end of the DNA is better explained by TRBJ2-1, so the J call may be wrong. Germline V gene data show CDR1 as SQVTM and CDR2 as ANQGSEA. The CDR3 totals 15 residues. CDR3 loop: CSVDQRPSSYNEQFF. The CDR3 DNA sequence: TGCAGCGTTGATCAACGGCCTAGCTCCTACAATGAGCAGTTCTTC.

The CDR3 region has the DNA TGTGCCAGCATTAGCCCCTACGAGCAGTACTTC. Translating gives CASISPYEQYF. The V gene is TRBV2, the J gene TRBJ2-5; no firm D call. The DNA end is a closer match to TRBJ2-7, so the J assignment may be wrong. This CDR3 is 11 amino acids long. Germline-derived CDR1 and CDR2 are SNHLY and FYNNEI.

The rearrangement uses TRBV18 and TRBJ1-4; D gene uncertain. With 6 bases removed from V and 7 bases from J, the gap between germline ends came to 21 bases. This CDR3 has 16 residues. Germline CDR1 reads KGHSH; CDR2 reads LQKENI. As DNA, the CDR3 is TGTGCCAGCTCTGCCTCGTCAACGGGGTTGGGTGAAAAACTGTTTTTT. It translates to CASSASSTGLGEKLFF. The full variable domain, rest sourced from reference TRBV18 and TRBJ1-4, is NAGVMQNPRHLVRRRGQEARLRCSPMKGHSHVYWYRQLPEEGLKFMVYLQKENIIDESGMPKERFSAEFPKEGPSILRIQQVVRGDSAAYFCASSASSTGLGEKLFFGSGTQLSVL.

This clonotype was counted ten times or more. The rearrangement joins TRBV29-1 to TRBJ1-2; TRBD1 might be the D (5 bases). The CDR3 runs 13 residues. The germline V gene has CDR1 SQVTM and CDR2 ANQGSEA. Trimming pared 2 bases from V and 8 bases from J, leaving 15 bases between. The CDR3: CSVERGRAAGYTF. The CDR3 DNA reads TGCAGCGTTGAAAGAGGCAGGGCGGCGGGCTACACCTTC.

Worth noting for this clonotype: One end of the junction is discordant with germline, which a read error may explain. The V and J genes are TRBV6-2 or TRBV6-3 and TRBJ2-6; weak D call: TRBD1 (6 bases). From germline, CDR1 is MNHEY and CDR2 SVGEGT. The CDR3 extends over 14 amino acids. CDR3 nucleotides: TGTGCCAGCATTTACAGGGCCGGGGCCAACGTCCTGACTTTC. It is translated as CASIYRAGANVLTF.

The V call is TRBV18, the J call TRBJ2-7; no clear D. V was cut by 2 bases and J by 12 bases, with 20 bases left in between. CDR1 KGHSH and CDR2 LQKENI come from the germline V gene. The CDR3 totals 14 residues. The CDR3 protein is CASSPATELLRWYF. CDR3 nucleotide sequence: TGTGCCAGCTCACCAGCGACGGAGCTATTACGATGGTACTTC.

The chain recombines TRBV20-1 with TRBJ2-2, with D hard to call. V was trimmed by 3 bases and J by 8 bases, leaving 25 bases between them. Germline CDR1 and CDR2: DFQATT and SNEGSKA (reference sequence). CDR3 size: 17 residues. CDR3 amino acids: CSASEARGAVLGGELFF. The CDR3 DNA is TGCAGTGCTAGCGAGGCGAGAGGCGCCGTATTAGGAGGGGAGCTGTTTTTT.

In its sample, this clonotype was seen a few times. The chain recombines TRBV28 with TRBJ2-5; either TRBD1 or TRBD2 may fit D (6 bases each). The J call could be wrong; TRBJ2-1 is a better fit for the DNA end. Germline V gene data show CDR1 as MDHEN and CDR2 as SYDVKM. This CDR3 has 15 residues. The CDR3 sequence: CASRPFGGGYNEQFF. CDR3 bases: TGTGCCAGCAGGCCGTTCGGAGGGGGGTACAATGAGCAGTTCTTC.